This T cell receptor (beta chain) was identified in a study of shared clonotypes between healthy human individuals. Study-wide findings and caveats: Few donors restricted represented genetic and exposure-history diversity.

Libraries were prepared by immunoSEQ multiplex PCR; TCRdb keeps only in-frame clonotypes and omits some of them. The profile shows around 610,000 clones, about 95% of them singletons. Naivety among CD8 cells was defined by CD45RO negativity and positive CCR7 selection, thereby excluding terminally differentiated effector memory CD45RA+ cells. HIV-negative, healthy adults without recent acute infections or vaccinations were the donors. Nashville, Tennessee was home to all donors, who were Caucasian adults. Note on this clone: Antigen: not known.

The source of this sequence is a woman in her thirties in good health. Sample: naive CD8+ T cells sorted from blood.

CDR3 sequence: CASSPWTSGAGELFF. For the CDR3, the DNA is TGTGCCAGCAGTCCCTGGACTAGCGGGGCCGGGGAGCTGTTTTTT. This chain connects TRBV27 to TRBJ2-2, with 12 bases matching TRBD2. Trimming at V came to 5 bases and at J to 6 bases, leaving 4 bases not matched to a gene. Germline lookup yields CDR1 MNHEY and CDR2 SMNVEV (reference sequence). The CDR3 runs to 15 residues.